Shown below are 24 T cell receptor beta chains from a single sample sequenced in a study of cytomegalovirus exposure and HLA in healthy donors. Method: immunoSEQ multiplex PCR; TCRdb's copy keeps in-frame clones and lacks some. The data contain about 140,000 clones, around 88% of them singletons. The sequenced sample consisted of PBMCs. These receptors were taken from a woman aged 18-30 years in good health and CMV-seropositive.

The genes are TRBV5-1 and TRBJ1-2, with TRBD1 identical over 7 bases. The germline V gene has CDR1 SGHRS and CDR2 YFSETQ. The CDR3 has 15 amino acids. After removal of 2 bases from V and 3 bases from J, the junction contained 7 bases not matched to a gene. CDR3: CASSFLQGSDYGYTF. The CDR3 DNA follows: TGCGCCAGCAGCTTTCTACAGGGGTCGGACTATGGCTACACCTTC.

The CDR3 nucleotides read TGTGCCAGCAGCTACCAGACCGGCGGGAACACTGAAGCTTTCTTT. Residues: CASSYQTGGNTEAFF. The rearrangement joins TRBV11-2 to TRBJ1-1; D uncertain. V was cut by 4 bases and J by 1 base, with 13 bases left in between. Germline V CDR1 and CDR2: SGHAT, FQNNGV. The CDR3 runs to 15 residues.

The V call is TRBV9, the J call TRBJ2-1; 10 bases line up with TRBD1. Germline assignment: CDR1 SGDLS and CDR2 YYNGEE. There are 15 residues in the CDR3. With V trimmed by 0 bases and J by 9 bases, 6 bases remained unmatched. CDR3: CASSVVGTGEGEQFF. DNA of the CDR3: TGTGCCAGCAGCGTAGTCGGGACAGGGGAGGGTGAGCAGTTCTTC.

The DNA for the CDR3 is TGTGCCAGCACCTGGAGGGGGACCCAGTACTTC. Translating it yields CASTWRGTQYF. V gene TRBV7-8 combines with J gene TRBJ2-5, with TRBD2 as a possible D gene (6 bases). Trimming took 7 bases from V and 7 from J, leaving 10 bases between them. The germline V gene encodes CDR1 SGHVS and CDR2 FQNEAQ. The CDR3 length is 11 residues.

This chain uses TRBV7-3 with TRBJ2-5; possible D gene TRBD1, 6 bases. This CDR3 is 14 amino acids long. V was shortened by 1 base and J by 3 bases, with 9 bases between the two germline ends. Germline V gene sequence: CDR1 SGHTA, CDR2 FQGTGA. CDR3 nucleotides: TGTGCCAGCAGCTTAAACCCAGGGGAAGAGACCCAGTACTTC. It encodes CASSLNPGEETQYF. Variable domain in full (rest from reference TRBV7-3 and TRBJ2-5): GAGVSQTPSNKVTEKGKYVELRCDPISGHTALYWYRQSLGQGPEFLIYFQGTGAADDSGLPNDRFFAVRPEGSVSTLKIQRTERGDSAVYLCASSLNPGEETQYFGPGTRLLVL.

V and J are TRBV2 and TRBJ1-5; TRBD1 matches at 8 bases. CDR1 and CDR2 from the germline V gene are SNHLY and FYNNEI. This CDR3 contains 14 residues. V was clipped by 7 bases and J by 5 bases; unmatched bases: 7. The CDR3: CASKRDRSYQPQHF. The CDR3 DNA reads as TGTGCCAGCAAAAGGGACAGGAGCTATCAGCCCCAGCATTTT.

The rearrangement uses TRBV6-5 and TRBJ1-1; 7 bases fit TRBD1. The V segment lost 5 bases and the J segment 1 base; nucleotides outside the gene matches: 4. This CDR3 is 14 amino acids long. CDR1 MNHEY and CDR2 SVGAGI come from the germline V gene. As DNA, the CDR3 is TGTGCCAGCAGTCTGGGGACAGCGAACACTGAAGCTTTCTTT. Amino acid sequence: CASSLGTANTEAFF.

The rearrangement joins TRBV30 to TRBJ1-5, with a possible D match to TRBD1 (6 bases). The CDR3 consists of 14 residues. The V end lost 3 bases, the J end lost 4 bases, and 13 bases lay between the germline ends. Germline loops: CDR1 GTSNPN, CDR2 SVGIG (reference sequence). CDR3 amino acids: CAWRGPDRNQPQHF. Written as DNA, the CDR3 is TGTGCCTGGAGGGGGCCGGACAGAAATCAGCCCCAGCATTTT.

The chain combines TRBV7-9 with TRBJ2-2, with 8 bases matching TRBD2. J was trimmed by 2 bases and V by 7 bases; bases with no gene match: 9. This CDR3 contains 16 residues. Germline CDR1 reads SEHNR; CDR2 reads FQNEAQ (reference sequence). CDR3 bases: TGTGCCAGCAACGTACTAGCGGCCTTAAACACCGGGGAGCTGTTTTTT. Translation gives CASNVLAALNTGELFF.

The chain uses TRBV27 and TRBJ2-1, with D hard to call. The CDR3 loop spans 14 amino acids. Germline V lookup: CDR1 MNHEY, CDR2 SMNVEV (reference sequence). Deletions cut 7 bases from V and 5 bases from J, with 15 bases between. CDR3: CASTYSLLNNEQFF. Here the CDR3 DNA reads TGTGCCAGCACCTACAGTCTCCTAAACAATGAGCAGTTCTTC.

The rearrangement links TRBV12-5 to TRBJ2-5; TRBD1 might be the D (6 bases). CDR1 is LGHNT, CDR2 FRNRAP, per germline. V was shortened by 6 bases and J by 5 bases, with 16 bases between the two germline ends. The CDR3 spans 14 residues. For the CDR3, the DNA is TGTGCTAGTGGCTTACAGGGAGAGCGGGAGACCCAGTACTTC. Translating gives CASGLQGERETQYF.

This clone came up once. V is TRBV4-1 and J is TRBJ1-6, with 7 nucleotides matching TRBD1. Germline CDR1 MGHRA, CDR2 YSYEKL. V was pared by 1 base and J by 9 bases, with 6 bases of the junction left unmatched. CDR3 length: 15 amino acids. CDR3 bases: TGCGCCAGCAGCCAAGGACAGGGAAGTTTTTCACCCCTCCACTTT. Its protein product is CASSQGQGSFSPLHF.

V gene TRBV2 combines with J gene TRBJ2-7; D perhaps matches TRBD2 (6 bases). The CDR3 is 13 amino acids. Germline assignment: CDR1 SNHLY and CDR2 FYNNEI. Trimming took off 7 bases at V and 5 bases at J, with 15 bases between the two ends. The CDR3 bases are TGTGCCAGCAAAGGCGGGGTGTTAGACGAGCAGTACTTC. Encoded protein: CASKGGVLDEQYF.

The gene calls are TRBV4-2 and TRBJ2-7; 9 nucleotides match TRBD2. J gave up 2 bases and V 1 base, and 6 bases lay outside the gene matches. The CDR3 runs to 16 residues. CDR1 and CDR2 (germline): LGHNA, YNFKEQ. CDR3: CASSQVQREVPYEQYF. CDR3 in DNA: TGTGCCAGCAGCCAAGTACAGCGGGAGGTCCCCTACGAGCAGTACTTC.

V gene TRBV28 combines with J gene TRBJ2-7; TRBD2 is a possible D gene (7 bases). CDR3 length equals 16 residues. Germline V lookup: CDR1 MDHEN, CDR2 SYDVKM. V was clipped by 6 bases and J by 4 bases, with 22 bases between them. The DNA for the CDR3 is TGTGCCAGCAGCGGGCCGACTGGGGGGGGCCGTTACGAGCAGTACTTC. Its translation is CASSGPTGGGRYEQYF.

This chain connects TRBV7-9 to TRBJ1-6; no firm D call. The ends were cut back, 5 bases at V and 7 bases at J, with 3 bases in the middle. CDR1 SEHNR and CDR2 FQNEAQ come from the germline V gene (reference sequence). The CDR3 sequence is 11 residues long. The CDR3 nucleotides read TGTGCCAGCAGCATAAATTCACCCCTCCACTTT. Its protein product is CASSINSPLHF.

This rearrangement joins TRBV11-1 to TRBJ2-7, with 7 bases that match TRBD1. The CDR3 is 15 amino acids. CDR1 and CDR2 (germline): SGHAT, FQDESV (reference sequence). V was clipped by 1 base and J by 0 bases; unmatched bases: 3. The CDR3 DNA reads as TGTGCCAGCAGCTTAGGGACAGGCTTCTCCTACGAGCAGTACTTC. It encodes CASSLGTGFSYEQYF.

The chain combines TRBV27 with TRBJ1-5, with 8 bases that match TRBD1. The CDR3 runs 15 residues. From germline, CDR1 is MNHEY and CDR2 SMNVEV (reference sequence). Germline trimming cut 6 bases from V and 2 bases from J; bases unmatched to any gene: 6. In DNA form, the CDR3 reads TGTGCCAGCAGCTGGACAGGGATCGGCAATCAGCCCCAGCATTTT. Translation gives CASSWTGIGNQPQHF.

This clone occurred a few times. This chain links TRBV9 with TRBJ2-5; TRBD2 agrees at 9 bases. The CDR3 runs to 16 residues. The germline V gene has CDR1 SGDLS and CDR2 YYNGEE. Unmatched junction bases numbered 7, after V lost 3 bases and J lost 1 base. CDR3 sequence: CASSERGLATQETQYF. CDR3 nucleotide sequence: TGTGCCAGCAGCGAGAGAGGACTAGCGACCCAAGAGACCCAGTACTTC.

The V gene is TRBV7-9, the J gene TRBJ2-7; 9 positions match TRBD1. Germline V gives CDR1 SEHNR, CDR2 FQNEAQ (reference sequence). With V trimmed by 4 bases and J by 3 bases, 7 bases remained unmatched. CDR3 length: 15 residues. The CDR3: CASSSTGGAGYEQYF. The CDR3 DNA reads TGTGCCAGCAGCTCAACAGGGGGCGCGGGCTACGAGCAGTACTTC.

DNA for the CDR3: TGTGCCAGTAGTCCCGACAGGTGGACCCTCCACTTT. It is translated as CASSPDRWTLHF. The genes are TRBV19 and TRBJ1-6; D might be TRBD1 (6 bases). Germline V gene data show CDR1 as LNHDA and CDR2 as SQIVND (reference sequence). The length of the CDR3 is 12 residues. The V end was cut by 5 bases, the J end by 14 bases, with 13 bases between.

CDR3 region: CASRVQREANTEAFF. The DNA of the CDR3 is TGTGCCAGCAGGGTCCAAAGAGAAGCAAACACTGAAGCTTTCTTT. The rearrangement links TRBV6-1 to TRBJ1-1; D is uncertain. V gave up 6 bases and J gave up 2 bases, with 16 bases separating them. This CDR3 contains 15 residues. Germline CDR1 and CDR2: MNHNS and SASEGT.

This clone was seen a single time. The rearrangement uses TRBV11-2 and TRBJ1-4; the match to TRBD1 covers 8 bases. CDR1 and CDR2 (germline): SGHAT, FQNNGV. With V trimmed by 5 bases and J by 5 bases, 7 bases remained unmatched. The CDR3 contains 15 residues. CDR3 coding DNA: TGTGCCAGCAGCCTTCAGGGGGCCCCAAATGAAAAACTGTTTTTT. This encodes CASSLQGAPNEKLFF.

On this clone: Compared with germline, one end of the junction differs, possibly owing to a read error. The CDR3 loop is CASTLAGGLYNEQFF. The CDR3 bases are TGTGCCAGCACCTTAGCGGGGGGGCTCTACAATGAGCAGTTCTTC. The chain joins TRBV7-9 to TRBJ2-1; 11 positions agree with TRBD2. The CDR3 loop spans 15 amino acids. Germline assignment: CDR1 SEHNR and CDR2 FQNEAQ (reference sequence). Complete variable domain (other parts from reference TRBV7-9 and TRBJ2-1): DTGVSQNPRHKITKRGQNVTFRCDPISEHNRLYWYRQTLGQGPEFLTYFQNEAQLEKSRLLSDRFSAERPKGSFSTLEIQRTEQGDSAMYLCASTLAGGLYNEQFFGPGTRLTVL.